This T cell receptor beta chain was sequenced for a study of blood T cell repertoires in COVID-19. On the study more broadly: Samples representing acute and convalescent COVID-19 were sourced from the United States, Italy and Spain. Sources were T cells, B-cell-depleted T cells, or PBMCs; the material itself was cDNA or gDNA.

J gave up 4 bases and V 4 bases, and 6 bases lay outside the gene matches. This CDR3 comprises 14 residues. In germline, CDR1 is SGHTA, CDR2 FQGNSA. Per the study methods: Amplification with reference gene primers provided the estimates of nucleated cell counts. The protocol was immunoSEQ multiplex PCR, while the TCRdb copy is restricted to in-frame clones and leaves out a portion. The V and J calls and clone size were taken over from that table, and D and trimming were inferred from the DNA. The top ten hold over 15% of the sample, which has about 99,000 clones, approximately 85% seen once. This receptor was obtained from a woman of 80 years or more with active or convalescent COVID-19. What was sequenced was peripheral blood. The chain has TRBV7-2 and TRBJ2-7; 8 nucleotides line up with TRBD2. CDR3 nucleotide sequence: TGTGCCAGCAGCTCCCCGATAGCGGGGTACGAGCAGTACTTC. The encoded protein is CASSSPIAGYEQYF.